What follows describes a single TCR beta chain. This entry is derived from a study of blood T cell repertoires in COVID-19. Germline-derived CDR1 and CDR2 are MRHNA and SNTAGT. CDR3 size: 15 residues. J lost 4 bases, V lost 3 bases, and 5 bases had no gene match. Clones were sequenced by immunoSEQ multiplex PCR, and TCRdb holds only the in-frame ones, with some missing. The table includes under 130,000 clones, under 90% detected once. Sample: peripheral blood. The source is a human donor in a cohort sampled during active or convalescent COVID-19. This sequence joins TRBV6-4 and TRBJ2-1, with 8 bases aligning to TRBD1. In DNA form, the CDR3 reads TGTGCCAGCAGTGAAGGGCAGGGGGCTTACAATGAGCAGTTCTTC. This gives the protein CASSEGQGAYNEQFF.